What follows are 22 T cell receptor beta chains derived from one specimen sequenced in a study of T cell changes during pregnancy in multiple sclerosis. Here immunoSEQ multiplex PCR was the method, and the copy in TCRdb shows in-frame clones only, minus some. The repertoire holds 90,000 to 120,000 clones, with 85% to 95% as singletons. The specimen comprised peripheral blood, sampled in the third trimester of pregnancy. Receptor source: a female donor in good health, enrolled as a control in a pregnancy study.

The V and J genes are TRBV4-3 and TRBJ1-3; 9 nucleotides line up with TRBD1. J gave up 2 bases and V 4 bases, and 12 bases lay outside the gene matches. The CDR3 consists of 18 residues. Germline V CDR1 and CDR2: LGHNA, YSLEER. CDR3 loop: CASSRATGGSLAGNTIYF. The CDR3 bases are TGCGCCAGCAGCCGTGCGACAGGGGGATCGCTGGCTGGAAACACCATATATTTT.

This clone was seen a single time. The CDR3 DNA reads TGTGCCAGCACCACGGCGGCAGGGGAGTACGAGCAGTACTTC. Protein: CASTTAAGEYEQYF. This rearrangement joins TRBV5-6 to TRBJ2-7, with D perhaps TRBD1 (6 bases). Trimming removed 6 bases at V and 4 bases at J, with 17 bases between. There are 14 residues in the CDR3. Germline CDR1 is SGHDT and CDR2 is YYEEEE.

CDR3 residues: CSVTGTGELFF. The CDR3, as DNA: TGCAGCGTTACAGGGACCGGGGAGCTGTTTTTT. The chain carries TRBV29-1 and TRBJ2-2, with D maybe TRBD1 (6 bases). The germline V gene has CDR1 SQVTM and CDR2 ANQGSEA. This CDR3 has 11 amino acids. Trimming left V 5 bases short and J 5 bases short, with 6 bases between.

In its sample, this clone was seen once. The chain employs TRBV7-9 and TRBJ1-4, with D perhaps matching TRBD1 (6 bases). CDR1 SEHNR and CDR2 FQNEAQ come from the germline V gene (reference sequence). Trimming left V 5 bases short and J 7 bases short, with 17 bases between. The CDR3 sequence is 15 residues long. CDR3 sequence: CASSPYRDLGEKLFF. In DNA form, the CDR3 reads TGTGCCAGCAGCCCCTACAGGGACCTCGGTGAAAAACTGTTTTTT.

The chain carries TRBV5-1 and TRBJ2-3; TRBD2 is a possible D gene (7 bases). Germline-derived CDR1 and CDR2 are SGHRS and YFSETQ. V shed 6 bases and J shed 1 base, with 12 bases lying between them. This CDR3 region has 14 residues. CDR3 loop: CASTGGAGTDTQYF. The CDR3 region has the DNA TGCGCCAGCACTGGGGGGGCGGGCACAGATACGCAGTATTTT.

The V gene is TRBV7-7, the J gene TRBJ2-1; weak D call: TRBD1 (7 bases). The CDR3 has 15 residues. The V gene lost 1 base and the J gene lost 3 bases, with 10 bases spanning the gap. Germline CDR1 and CDR2: SSHAT and FNYEAQ (reference sequence). In DNA form, the CDR3 reads TGTGCCAGCAGCTTAGGGCAGGGGGGCTACAATGAGCAGTTCTTC. This codes for CASSLGQGGYNEQFF. The whole variable domain, remainder taken from reference TRBV7-7 and TRBJ2-1, is GAGVSQSPRYKVTKRGQDVTLRCDPISSHATLYWYQQALGQGPEFLTYFNYEAQPDKSGLPSDRFSAERPEGSISTLTIQRTEQRDSAMYRCASSLGQGGYNEQFFGPGTRLTVL.

The V and J genes are TRBV7-2 and TRBJ1-6; 9 bases are shared with TRBD1. Germline V gene lookup returns CDR1 SGHTA and CDR2 FQGNSA. The CDR3 sequence is 16 residues long. Trimming removed 1 base from V and 6 bases from J; junction bases left unmatched: 4. Here the CDR3 reads CASSLVGQGSNSPLHF. The CDR3 DNA is TGTGCCAGCAGCTTAGTAGGACAGGGGTCTAATTCACCCCTCCACTTT.

The chain uses TRBV25-1 and TRBJ1-2; 8 bases align to TRBD1. This CDR3 region has 14 residues. V lost 3 bases and J lost 7; bases outside the gene matches: 7. Germline assignment: CDR1 MGHDK and CDR2 SYGVNS. This chain's CDR3 is CASSDSRQGSGYTF. As DNA, the CDR3 is TGTGCCAGCAGTGATTCCCGACAGGGGTCTGGCTACACCTTC.

The chain is built from TRBV6-5 and TRBJ1-4; D not resolved. V was pared by 0 bases and J by 5 bases, with 7 bases between. The CDR3 extends over 14 amino acids. CDR1 and CDR2 from the germline V gene are MNHEY and SVGAGI. The DNA for the CDR3 is TGTGCCAGCAGTTACTCGAGGCTAAATGAAAAACTGTTTTTT. Encoded protein: CASSYSRLNEKLFF.

The chain employs TRBV5-8 and TRBJ2-2; TRBD1 agrees at 7 bases. J lost 7 bases, V lost 4 bases, and 10 bases had no gene match. CDR1 is SGHTS and CDR2 is YDEGEE in the germline V gene. CDR3 size: 15 residues. CDR3 sequence reads: CASSLFGTADGELFF. The CDR3 DNA reads TGTGCCAGCAGCCTCTTTGGGACAGCCGACGGGGAGCTGTTTTTT.

The chain uses TRBV19 and TRBJ1-6; 10 nucleotides agree with TRBD1. The CDR3 has 15 amino acids. Germline V gene sequence: CDR1 LNHDA, CDR2 SQIVND (reference sequence). Trimming at V came to 5 bases and at J to 7 bases, leaving 5 bases not matched to a gene. The CDR3 bases are TGTGCCAGTAGTCCCAGGACAGGGGGAAATTCACCCCTCCACTTT. It codes for CASSPRTGGNSPLHF.

This chain connects TRBV15 to TRBJ1-1; 8 bases line up with TRBD1. J lost 1 base, V lost 5 bases, and 9 bases had no gene match. The length of the CDR3 is 16 residues. Germline CDR1 and CDR2: LNHNV and YYDKDF (reference sequence). The chain's CDR3 is CATSRTGTGTNTEAFF. For the CDR3, the DNA is TGTGCCACCAGCCGAACCGGGACAGGCACGAACACTGAAGCTTTCTTT.

J is TRBJ1-5 and V is TRBV7-9, with D possibly TRBD1 on 5 matching bases. The V gene's germline CDR1 is SEHNR and CDR2 FQNEAQ (reference sequence). The CDR3 length is 16 residues. Deletions cut 5 bases from V and 4 bases from J, with 18 bases between. CDR3 protein: CASSATGLGGNQPQHF. In DNA, the CDR3 is TGTGCCAGCAGCGCTACCGGACTGGGGGGGAATCAGCCCCAGCATTTT.

This clone was seen a few times. The V and J genes are TRBV14 and TRBJ2-1; 7 bases align to TRBD2. This CDR3 comprises 15 residues. Trimming cost V 0 bases and J 3 bases; bases outside gene matches: 2. Germline V CDR1 and CDR2: SGHDN, FVKESK. The CDR3 loop reads CASSQDGDYYNEQFF. The CDR3 coding sequence is TGTGCCAGCAGCCAAGATGGGGACTACTACAATGAGCAGTTCTTC.

The chain has TRBV6-5 and TRBJ2-7; D unresolved. The CDR3 consists of 12 residues. V lost 8 bases and J 5 bases, leaving 13 bases between the germline ends. Germline V gene data show CDR1 as MNHEY and CDR2 as SVGAGI. This chain's CDR3 is CASGTMVHEQYF. CDR3 bases: TGTGCCAGCGGCACTATGGTCCACGAGCAGTACTTC.

J is TRBJ2-2 and V is TRBV5-8; 7 nucleotides align to TRBD1. The CDR3 totals 15 residues. Per the germline V gene, CDR1 is SGHTS and CDR2 is YDEGEE. Trimming took 0 bases from V and 3 from J; bases not matched to a gene: 2. The chain's CDR3 is CASSLGQGDTGELFF. The CDR3 bases are TGTGCCAGCAGCTTGGGACAGGGTGACACCGGGGAGCTGTTTTTT.

The chain couples TRBV11-2 to TRBJ2-2; D unresolved. V was trimmed by 4 bases and J by 5 bases, leaving 11 bases between them. This CDR3 contains 14 residues. Germline loops: CDR1 SGHAT, CDR2 FQNNGV. The CDR3 region has the DNA TGTGCCAGCAGCTCCAATCAGGCTACCGGGGAGCTGTTTTTT. It codes for CASSSNQATGELFF.

The genes are TRBV7-2 and TRBJ2-7, with 9 bases aligning to TRBD2. The CDR3 consists of 16 residues. The V gene end was trimmed by 1 base and the J gene end by 7 bases; junction bases not matched to a gene: 11. Per the germline V gene, CDR1 is SGHTA and CDR2 is FQGNSA. This CDR3 is CASSLDGGGAGQEQYF. The CDR3 DNA reads as TGTGCCAGCAGCTTAGATGGCGGGGGGGCAGGTCAAGAGCAGTACTTC.

This rearrangement joins TRBV19 to TRBJ1-3; 7 nucleotides align to TRBD1. After removal of 5 bases from V and 0 bases from J, the junction contained 10 bases not matched to a gene. CDR3 length: 17 amino acids. CDR1 and CDR2 from the germline V gene are LNHDA and SQIVND (reference sequence). As DNA, the CDR3 is TGTGCCAGTAGTTCGATAGACGGGACAGCCTCTGGAAACACCATATATTTT. This sequence encodes CASSSIDGTASGNTIYF.

The rearrangement links TRBV6-1 to TRBJ2-7; D may be TRBD2 (6 bases). Deletions cut 0 bases from V and 0 bases from J, with 12 bases between. CDR1 and CDR2 (germline): MNHNS, SASEGT. The CDR3 covers 16 residues. CDR3 nucleotide sequence: TGTGCCAGCAGTGAAGCACTAGCTAGGAGCTCCTACGAGCAGTACTTC. It is translated as CASSEALARSSYEQYF.

The chain is built from TRBV6-5 and TRBJ2-7, with 7 bases identical to TRBD1. The CDR3 consists of 15 residues. Germline V gene lookup returns CDR1 MNHEY and CDR2 SVGAGI. J was trimmed by 0 bases and V by 0 bases; bases with no gene match: 2. In DNA form, the CDR3 reads TGTGCCAGCAGTTACTCGACAGGGACCTCCTACGAGCAGTACTTC. Its protein product is CASSYSTGTSYEQYF.

This clone was recorded a few times. The chain links TRBV7-9 to TRBJ1-2; 7 bases line up with TRBD1. Losses at the gene ends were 0 bases for V and 0 bases for J; bases not matched to a gene: 7. The CDR3 totals 17 residues. Germline loops: CDR1 SEHNR, CDR2 FQNEAQ (reference sequence). CDR3 in amino acids: CASSLAGTDLANYGYTF. For the CDR3, the DNA is TGTGCCAGCAGCTTAGCCGGGACAGATCTAGCTAACTATGGCTACACCTTC.